The rows below give T cell receptor beta chains drawn from one sample of a study of T-cell reconstitution after alpha-beta-depleted transplantation in children. TCRdb re-called the PCR reads through MiXCR, storing one row per CDR3 protein. The sample holds fewer than 350,000 distinct CDR3 sequences, around 10% seen once. Source: PBMCs, taken before TCRalphabeta/CD19-depleted stem cell transplant. Receptor source: a boy in the first two years of life with acute myeloid leukemia, due to receive a stem cell transplant. Both conserved end residues are part of each CDR3. A D gene is named only where the DNA matches it firmly. The size field is filled for only some rows; it gives once, few, many or a size class.

- many TRBJ2-3 TRBV28 CASSPGWGDTQYF TGTGCCAGCAGTCCAGGTTGGGGGGATACGCAGTATTTT
TRBD2 many TRBJ2-5 TRBV5-1 CASSHEGLAGAGETQYF TGCGCCAGCAGCCACGAGGGGCTAGCGGGGGCCGGGGAGACCCAGTACTTC
- few TRBJ1-2 TRBV7-2 CASSLGQRDGYTF TGTGCCAGCAGCCTTGGACAAAGGGATGGCTACACCTTC
- few TRBJ2-7 TRBV7-2 CASSLEVVRSYEQYF TGTGCCAGCAGCTTAGAGGTAGTCCGCTCCTACGAGCAGTACTTC
TRBD1 many TRBJ2-7 TRBV27 CASSSSTGLVKEQYF TGTGCCAGCAGTTCCTCGACAGGGTTGGTGAAAGAGCAGTACTTC
- many TRBJ2-2 TRBV27 CASSLSTNTGELFF TGTGCCAGCAGTTTATCCACGAACACCGGGGAGCTGTTTTTT
TRBD1 many TRBJ1-6 TRBV12-3/TRBV12-4 CASTDRGWSYNSPLHF TGTGCCAGCACCGACAGGGGATGGTCCTATAATTCACCCCTCCACTTT
- many TRBJ2-7 TRBV28 CASRVGGEQYF TGTGCCAGCAGGGTCGGAGGGGAGCAGTACTTC
- few TRBJ2-7 TRBV28 CASSSNDYEQYF TGTGCCAGCAGTTCGAACGATTACGAGCAGTACTTC
- - TRBJ2-3 TRBV7-2 CASSSSPLGGAPQYF TGTGCCAGCAGCTCCTCCCCGTTAGGGGGGGCACCGCAGTATTTT
TRBD2 many TRBJ2-3 TRBV5-1 CASSSGLAGGRTDTQYF TGCGCCAGCAGCTCGGGACTAGCGGGAGGTAGGACAGATACGCAGTATTTT
TRBD2 many TRBJ2-3 TRBV7-8 CASSRQPTSGGTDTQYF TGTGCCAGCAGCCGGCAGCCGACTAGCGGGGGTACAGATACGCAGTATTTT
- many TRBJ1-1 TRBV15 CATSKDQGMNTEAFF TGTGCCACCAGCAAAGACCAGGGGATGAACACTGAAGCTTTCTTT
- many TRBJ2-3 TRBV28 CASSLRGGAWTDTQYF TGTGCCAGCAGTTTGCGAGGGGGGGCGTGGACAGATACGCAGTATTTT
TRBD2 many TRBJ2-5 TRBV25-1 CASSAYLGLAGQETQYF TGTGCCAGCAGTGCCTATCTGGGACTAGCGGGACAAGAGACCCAGTACTTC
TRBD2 few TRBJ2-5 TRBV28 CASSGTSGETQYF TGTGCCAGCAGTGGGACTAGCGGCGAGACCCAGTACTTC
- few TRBJ2-3 TRBV6-4 CASSFGASDTQYF TGTGCCAGCAGTTTCGGGGCTTCAGATACGCAGTATTTT
- many TRBJ1-2 TRBV28 CASSYAGRLDGYTF TGTGCCAGCAGTTATGCCGGGCGACTCGATGGCTACACCTTC
- many TRBJ2-7 TRBV7-6 CASSLGNPYEQYF TGTGCCAGCAGCTTAGGGAATCCCTACGAGCAGTACTTC
TRBD1 few TRBJ2-4 TRBV18 CASSPPTQGAKAKNIQYF TGTGCCAGCTCACCACCGACCCAGGGGGCGAAGGCCAAAAACATTCAGTACTTC
TRBD2 many TRBJ2-3 TRBV11-1 CASSDSYIAGASTDTQYF TGTGCCAGCAGCGATTCTTATATAGCGGGAGCGAGCACAGATACGCAGTATTTT